Described below is a single T cell receptor (beta chain) sequence and its context. This sample was included in a study of blood T cell repertoires in COVID-19. Data came from immunoSEQ multiplex PCR; TCRdb stores just in-frame clones and leaves some out. The sample has 200,000 to 250,000 clones, roughly 90% seen once; the top ten hold 0.82%. CDR3 length: 15 amino acids. CDR1 is LNHDA and CDR2 is SQIVND in the germline V gene (reference sequence). Trimming removed 3 bases from V and 5 bases from J, with 16 bases in between. The TCR originated in a man in his fifties or sixties with COVID-19, enrolled during active disease. This sequence joins TRBV19 and TRBJ1-1; a possible D gene is TRBD1 (6 bases). The sample taken for sequencing was peripheral blood. The CDR3 protein is CASSIKQGDLTEAFF. For the CDR3, the DNA is TGTGCCAGTAGTATTAAACAGGGCGATTTAACTGAAGCTTTCTTT.